The T cell receptor (beta chain) under discussion was sequenced for a study of OX40 agonist ivuxolimab in advanced cancers. Study background: It was ivuxolimab, an agonistic anti-OX40 (CD134) antibody, that patients were treated with. At around 81% male, the cohort had a mean age of about 60 years, ranging from roughly 20 to 79. Among those treated, three patients had partial responses, one with hepatocellular carcinoma and two with cutaneous melanoma.

Sequenced by immunoSEQ multiplex PCR; TCRdb stores in-frame clones only, minus some. Of about 40,000 clones in the sample, about 72% were seen once. The CDR3 covers 15 residues. CDR1 and CDR2 from the germline V gene are SEHNR and FQNEAQ (reference sequence). Trimming left V 1 base short and J 1 base short, with 7 bases between. The receptor was derived from an adult with an advanced solid tumor such as melanoma, head and neck, liver or kidney cancer. This chain uses TRBV7-9 with TRBJ2-2, with D tentatively TRBD1 (6 bases). The sample in question was CD4+ or CD8+ T cells sorted from blood, obtained in a trial of the OX40 agonist ivuxolimab. The CDR3 loop reads CASSLGTENTGELFF. CDR3 bases: TGTGCCAGCAGCTTAGGGACAGAGAACACCGGGGAGCTGTTTTTT.